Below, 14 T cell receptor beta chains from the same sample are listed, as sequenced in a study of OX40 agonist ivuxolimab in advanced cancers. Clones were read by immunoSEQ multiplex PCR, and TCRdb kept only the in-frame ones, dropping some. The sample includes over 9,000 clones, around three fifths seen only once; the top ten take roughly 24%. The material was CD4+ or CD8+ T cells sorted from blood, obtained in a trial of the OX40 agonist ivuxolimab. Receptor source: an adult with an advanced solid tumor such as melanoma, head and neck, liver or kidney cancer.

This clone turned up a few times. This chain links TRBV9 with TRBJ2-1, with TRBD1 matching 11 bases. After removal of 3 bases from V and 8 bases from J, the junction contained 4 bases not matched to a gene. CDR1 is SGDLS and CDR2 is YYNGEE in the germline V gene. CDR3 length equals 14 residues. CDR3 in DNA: TGTGCCAGCAGCGCTGGGACAGGGGGATATGAGCAGTTCTTC. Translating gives CASSAGTGGYEQFF.

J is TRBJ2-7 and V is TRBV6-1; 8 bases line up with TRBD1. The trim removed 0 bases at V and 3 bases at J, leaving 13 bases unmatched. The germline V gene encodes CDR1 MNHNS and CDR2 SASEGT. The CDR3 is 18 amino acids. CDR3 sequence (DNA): TGTGCCAGCAGTGAAGCAGGGGACAGGACCCCAAACATCTACGAGCAGTACTTC. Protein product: CASSEAGDRTPNIYEQYF.

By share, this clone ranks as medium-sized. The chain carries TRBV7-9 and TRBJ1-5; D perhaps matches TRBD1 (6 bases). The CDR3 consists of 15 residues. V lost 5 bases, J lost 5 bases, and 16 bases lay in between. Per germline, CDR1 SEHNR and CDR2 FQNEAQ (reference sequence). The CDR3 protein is CASSLTGPGYQPQHF. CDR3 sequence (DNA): TGTGCCAGCAGCCTCACAGGGCCCGGGTATCAGCCCCAGCATTTT. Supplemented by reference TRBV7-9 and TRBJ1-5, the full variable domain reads DTGVSQNPRHKITKRGQNVTFRCDPISEHNRLYWYRQTLGQGPEFLTYFQNEAQLEKSRLLSDRFSAERPKGSFSTLEIQRTEQGDSAMYLCASSLTGPGYQPQHFGDGTRLSIL.

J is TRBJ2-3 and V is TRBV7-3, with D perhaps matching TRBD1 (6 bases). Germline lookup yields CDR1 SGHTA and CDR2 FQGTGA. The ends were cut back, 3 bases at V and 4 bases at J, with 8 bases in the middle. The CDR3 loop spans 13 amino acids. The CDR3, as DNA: TGTGCCAGCAGCTTTGGACAGCCAGATACGCAGTATTTT. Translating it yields CASSFGQPDTQYF.

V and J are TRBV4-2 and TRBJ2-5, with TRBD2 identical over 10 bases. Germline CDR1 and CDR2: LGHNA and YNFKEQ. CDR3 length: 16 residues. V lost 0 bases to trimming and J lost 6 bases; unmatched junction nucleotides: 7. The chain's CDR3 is CASSQDELAGRQTQYF. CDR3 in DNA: TGTGCCAGCAGCCAAGATGAACTAGCGGGAAGGCAGACCCAGTACTTC.

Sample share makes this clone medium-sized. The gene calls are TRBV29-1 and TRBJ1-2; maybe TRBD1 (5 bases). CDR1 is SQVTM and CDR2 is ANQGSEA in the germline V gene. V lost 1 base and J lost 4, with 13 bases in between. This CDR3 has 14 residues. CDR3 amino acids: CSVEGDFYSYGYTF. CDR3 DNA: TGCAGCGTTGAAGGGGACTTCTACTCCTATGGCTACACCTTC.

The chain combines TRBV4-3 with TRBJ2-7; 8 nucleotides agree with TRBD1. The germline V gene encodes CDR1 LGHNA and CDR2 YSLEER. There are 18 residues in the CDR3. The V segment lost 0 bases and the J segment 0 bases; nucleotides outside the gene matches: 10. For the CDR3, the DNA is TGCGCCAGCAGCCAAGACCTTCCGGGACAGGCCCTCTCCTACGAGCAGTACTTC. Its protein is CASSQDLPGQALSYEQYF.

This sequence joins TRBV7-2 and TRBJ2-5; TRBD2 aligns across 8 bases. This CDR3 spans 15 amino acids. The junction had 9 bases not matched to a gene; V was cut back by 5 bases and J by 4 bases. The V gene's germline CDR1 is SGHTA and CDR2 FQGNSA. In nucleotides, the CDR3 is TGTGCCAGCAGCGTAGTTCCGGGAGGGGGAGAGACCCAGTACTTC. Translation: CASSVVPGGGETQYF. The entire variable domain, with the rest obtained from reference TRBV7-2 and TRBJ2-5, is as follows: GAGVSQSPSNKVTEKGKDVELRCDPISGHTALYWYRQSLGQGLEFLIYFQGNSAPDKSGLPSDRFSAERTGGSVSTLTIQRTQQEDSAVYLCASSVVPGGGETQYFGPGTRLLVL.

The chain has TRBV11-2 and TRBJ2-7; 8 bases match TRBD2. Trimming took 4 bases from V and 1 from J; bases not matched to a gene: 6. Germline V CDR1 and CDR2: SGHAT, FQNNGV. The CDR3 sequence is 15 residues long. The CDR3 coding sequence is TGTGCCAGCAGCTCGACTAGCGACCTGTCCTACGAGCAGTACTTC. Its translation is CASSSTSDLSYEQYF.

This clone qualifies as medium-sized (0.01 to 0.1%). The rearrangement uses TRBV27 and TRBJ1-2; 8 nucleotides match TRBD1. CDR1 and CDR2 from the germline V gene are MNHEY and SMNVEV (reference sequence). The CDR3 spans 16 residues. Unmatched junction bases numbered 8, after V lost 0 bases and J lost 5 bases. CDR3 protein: CASSLSRGPSEYGYTF. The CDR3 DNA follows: TGTGCCAGCAGTTTATCCAGGGGGCCGTCTGAGTATGGCTACACCTTC.

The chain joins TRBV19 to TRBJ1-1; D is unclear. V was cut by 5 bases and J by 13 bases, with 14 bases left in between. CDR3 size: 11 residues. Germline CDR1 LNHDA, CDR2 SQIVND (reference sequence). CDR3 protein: CASSYNMDGFF. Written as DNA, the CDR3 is TGTGCCAGTAGTTATAATATGGACGGTTTCTTT.

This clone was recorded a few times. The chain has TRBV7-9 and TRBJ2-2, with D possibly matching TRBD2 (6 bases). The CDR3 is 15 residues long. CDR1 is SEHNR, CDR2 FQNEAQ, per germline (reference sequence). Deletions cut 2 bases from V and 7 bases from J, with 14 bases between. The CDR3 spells CASSLLPGEGGELFF. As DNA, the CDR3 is TGTGCCAGCAGCTTACTACCGGGAGAGGGCGGGGAGCTGTTTTTT. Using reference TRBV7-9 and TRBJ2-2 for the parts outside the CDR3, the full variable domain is DTGVSQNPRHKITKRGQNVTFRCDPISEHNRLYWYRQTLGQGPEFLTYFQNEAQLEKSRLLSDRFSAERPKGSFSTLEIQRTEQGDSAMYLCASSLLPGEGGELFFGEGSRLTVL.

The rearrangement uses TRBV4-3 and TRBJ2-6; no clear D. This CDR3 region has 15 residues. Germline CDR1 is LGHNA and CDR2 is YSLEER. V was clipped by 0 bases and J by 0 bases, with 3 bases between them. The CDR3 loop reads CASSQEISGANVLTF. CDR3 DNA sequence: TGCGCCAGCAGCCAAGAGATCTCTGGGGCCAACGTCCTGACTTTC.

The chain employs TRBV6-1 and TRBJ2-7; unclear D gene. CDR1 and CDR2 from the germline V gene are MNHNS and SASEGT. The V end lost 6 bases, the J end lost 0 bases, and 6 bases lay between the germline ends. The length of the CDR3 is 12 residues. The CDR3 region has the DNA TGTGCCAGCAGCCCCTCCTCCTACGAGCAGTACTTC. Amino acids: CASSPSSYEQYF.